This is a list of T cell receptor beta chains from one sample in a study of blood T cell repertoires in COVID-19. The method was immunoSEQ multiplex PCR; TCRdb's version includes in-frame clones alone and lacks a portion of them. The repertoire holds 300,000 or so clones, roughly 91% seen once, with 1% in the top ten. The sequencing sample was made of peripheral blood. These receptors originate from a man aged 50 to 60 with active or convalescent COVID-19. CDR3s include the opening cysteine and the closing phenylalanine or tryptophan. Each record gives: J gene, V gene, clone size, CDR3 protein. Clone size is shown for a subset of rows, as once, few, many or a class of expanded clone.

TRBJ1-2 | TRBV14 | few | CASSLRDRGRDSGYTF
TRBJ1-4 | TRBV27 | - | CASSLYSSGRADKLFF
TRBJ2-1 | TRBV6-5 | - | CATGTSGRVIGEQFF
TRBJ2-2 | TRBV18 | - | CASSPLGVPGELFF
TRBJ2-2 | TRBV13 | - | CASSFFRTGELFF
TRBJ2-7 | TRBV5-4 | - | CASSLGQGAAEQYF
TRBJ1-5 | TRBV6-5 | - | CASSRTGDTDQPQHF
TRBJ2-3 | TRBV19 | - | CASSQTSGGTSTADTQYF
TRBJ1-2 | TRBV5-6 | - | CASSNSIYGYTF
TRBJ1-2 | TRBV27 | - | CASSLTGSYGYTF
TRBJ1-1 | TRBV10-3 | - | CAISESRGQGPNTEAFF
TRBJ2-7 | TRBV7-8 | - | CASSSRLAGRYEQYF
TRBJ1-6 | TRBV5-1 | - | CASSLDGPLGSPLHF
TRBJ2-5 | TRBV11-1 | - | CASSLGYRETQYF
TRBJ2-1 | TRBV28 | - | CASSLSYNEQFF
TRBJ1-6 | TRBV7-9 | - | CASSLSSYNSPLHF
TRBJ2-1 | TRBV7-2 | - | CASSLGLSRGEQFF
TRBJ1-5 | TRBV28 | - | CASTRTVSNQPQHF
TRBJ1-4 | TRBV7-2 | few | CASSLGPVGQLFF
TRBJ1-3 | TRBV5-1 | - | CASSRGTGGPNSGNTIYF
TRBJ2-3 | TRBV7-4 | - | CASSFPLELAGVSGGTDTQYF
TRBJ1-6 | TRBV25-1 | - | CASRAGNSPLHF
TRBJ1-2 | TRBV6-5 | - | CASILRQDNYYGYTF
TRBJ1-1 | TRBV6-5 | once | CASSYSLQGIKAFF
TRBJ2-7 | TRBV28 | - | CASSVLSGGGHYEQYF
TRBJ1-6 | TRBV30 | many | CAWSPSESPLHF
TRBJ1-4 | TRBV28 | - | CASSWGETGYEKLFF
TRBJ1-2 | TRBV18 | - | CASSLLGGAERGYTF
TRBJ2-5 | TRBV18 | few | CASSAKETQYF
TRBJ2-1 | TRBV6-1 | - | CASSLHGYNEQFF
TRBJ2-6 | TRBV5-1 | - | CASSITTVSGANVLTF
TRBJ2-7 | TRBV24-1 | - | CATSPGNHEQYF
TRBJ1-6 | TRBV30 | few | CAWSVGRGRTYNSPLHF
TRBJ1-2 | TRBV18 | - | CASSQQGANYGYTF
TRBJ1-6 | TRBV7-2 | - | CASSRQLPNNSPLHF
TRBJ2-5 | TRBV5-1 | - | CASSSRYREETQYF
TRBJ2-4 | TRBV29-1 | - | CSVRGLAKNIQYF